This T cell receptor beta chain emerged from a study of regulatory T cells in long-lasting Graves disease. Findings and caveats of the study: Researchers examined only peripheral blood and not thyroid tissue. Persistent disease samples used TRBV28, TRBJ1-2 and TRBJ2-5 preferentially.

The CDR3 length is 12 residues. V lost 6 bases, J lost 5 bases, and 5 bases lay in between. Time point given: persistent/refractory GD, antithyroid drugs over 5 years with positive TRAb. TCR sequences were obtained from RNA taken from PBMCs. In this sample, this clonotype turned up many times. Its antigen is not identified. According to the study, TCR beta libraries were built with iRepertoire HTBI primers and CDR3-region Arm-PCR. From the multiplex PCR reads, TCRdb called clonotypes with MiXCR, one entry per CDR3 protein. The sample has 310,000 or so distinct CDR3 sequences, around 19% seen once. The source of this sequence is a female donor with Graves disease. Here the sequenced sample was peripheral blood mononuclear cells (PBMCs), taken when the disease was refractory, from a patient treated with antithyroid drugs. This chain joins TRBV12-3 or TRBV12-4 and TRBJ1-6; TRBD1 might be the D (5 bases). CDR3 protein: CASSRDNSPLHF. CDR3 nucleotide sequence: TGTGCCAGCAGCAGGGATAATTCACCCCTCCACTTT.